The 18 T cell receptor beta chains listed next were all sequenced from one sample in a study of blood T cell repertoires in COVID-19. The assay was immunoSEQ multiplex PCR, and TCRdb's table has in-frame clones only and misses some. The table lists about 140,000 clones, around 89% of them singletons. The source material was peripheral blood. These receptor sequences come from an elderly woman with acute or convalescent COVID-19.

V and J are TRBV7-9 and TRBJ1-5, with 9 bases matching TRBD1. V gave up 5 bases and J gave up 6 bases; unmatched junction bases: 14. Germline V lookup: CDR1 SEHNR, CDR2 FQNEAQ (reference sequence). The CDR3 loop spans 17 amino acids. CDR3 loop: CASSPGTGRGISQPQHF. CDR3 sequence (DNA): TGTGCCAGCAGCCCCGGGACAGGGAGGGGTATTAGTCAGCCCCAGCATTTT.

The gene calls are TRBV7-8 and TRBJ2-6; TRBD2 is a possible D gene (6 bases). The CDR3 consists of 17 residues. Germline V gives CDR1 SGHVS, CDR2 FQNEAQ. V dropped 0 bases and J dropped 3 bases, with 12 bases sitting between them. The CDR3, as DNA: TGTGCCAGCAGCTTAGCAGGTGGAGGGAGTGGGGCCAACGTCCTGACTTTC. Its protein product is CASSLAGGGSGANVLTF.

This chain joins TRBV29-1 and TRBJ1-1, with TRBD1 as a possible D gene (5 bases). Trimming pared 7 bases from V and 0 bases from J, leaving 12 bases between. This CDR3 comprises 13 residues. Germline V lookup: CDR1 SQVTM, CDR2 ANQGSEA. The CDR3 region has the DNA TGCAGCGCCAGGGAACACCTGAACACTGAAGCTTTCTTT. Protein sequence: CSAREHLNTEAFF.

V usage is TRBV3-1 (or the pseudogene TRBV3-2) and J usage is TRBJ1-1, with 7 bases matching TRBD1. J gave up 8 bases and V 4 bases, and 10 bases lay outside the gene matches. CDR3 length: 14 residues. Germline-derived CDR1 and CDR2 are LGHDT and YNNKEL (reference sequence). The CDR3 bases are TGTGCCAGCAGCCCGGACCCGGGACAGAAAGAAGCTTTCTTT. Amino acid sequence: CASSPDPGQKEAFF.

This clone was picked up a small number of times. The genes are TRBV4-1 and TRBJ1-1; the D gene is possibly TRBD1 (6 bases). V lost 6 bases and J 4 bases, leaving 15 bases between the germline ends. The CDR3 runs to 14 residues. Germline V gene lookup returns CDR1 MGHRA and CDR2 YSYEKL. Written as DNA, the CDR3 is TGCGCCAGCAGGAACAGGGCAAAGGGCACTGAAGCTTTCTTT. It translates to CASRNRAKGTEAFF.

This clone was recorded only once. This rearrangement joins TRBV19 to TRBJ1-1; 7 positions match TRBD1. Per the germline V gene, CDR1 is LNHDA and CDR2 is SQIVND (reference sequence). Losses at the gene ends were 5 bases for V and 3 bases for J; bases not matched to a gene: 9. The CDR3 totals 15 residues. CDR3 sequence reads: CASSGQDLGYTEAFF. CDR3 bases: TGTGCCAGTAGTGGACAGGACCTTGGATACACTGAAGCTTTCTTT.

This clone was recorded once. The chain uses TRBV27 and TRBJ1-2, with 9 bases identical to TRBD1. CDR1 and CDR2 from the germline V gene are MNHEY and SMNVEV (reference sequence). The CDR3 contains 17 residues. Germline trimming cut 3 bases from V and 8 bases from J; bases unmatched to any gene: 16. Written as DNA, the CDR3 is TGTGCCAGCAGTTTCCTCTCCCCGACAGGGGGACATAGAGGCTACACCTTC. The encoded protein is CASSFLSPTGGHRGYTF.

This clone was found once. The J gene is TRBJ1-4, the V gene TRBV6-5; 7 nucleotides agree with TRBD1. This CDR3 region has 13 residues. The ends lost 5 bases at V and 11 bases at J; junction bases unmatched: 8. Germline V gene sequence: CDR1 MNHEY, CDR2 SVGAGI. This CDR3 reads CASSRQGGEKLFF. The CDR3 bases are TGTGCCAGCAGTAGACAGGGTGGGGAGAAACTGTTTTTT.

The chain carries TRBV2 and TRBJ2-7; 8 bases line up with TRBD2. Germline V gene data show CDR1 as SNHLY and CDR2 as FYNNEI. V was pared by 4 bases and J by 0 bases, with 2 bases of the junction left unmatched. CDR3 length: 14 residues. Here the CDR3 reads CASSGSGGSYEQYF. The CDR3 DNA is TGTGCCAGCAGTGGGAGCGGGGGCTCCTACGAGCAGTACTTC.

The chain is built from TRBV18 and TRBJ1-2; D not resolved. The germline gives CDR1 KGHSH, CDR2 LQKENI. Deletions cut 4 bases from V and 8 bases from J, with 14 bases between. The CDR3 has 13 residues. The CDR3 reads CASSQGLPGGYTF. The CDR3 coding sequence is TGTGCCAGCTCACAAGGACTCCCGGGCGGCTACACCTTC.

This rearrangement joins TRBV10-3 to TRBJ1-2; possibly TRBD1 for D (6 bases). Trimming stripped 2 bases from V and 4 bases from J, with 8 bases between. This CDR3 contains 13 residues. From germline, CDR1 is ENHRY and CDR2 SYGVKD. The DNA of the CDR3 is TGTGCCATCAGTGAGCAGGGGAGCTATGGCTACACCTTC. Amino acids: CAISEQGSYGYTF.

The V and J genes are TRBV19 and TRBJ1-5, with 7 bases that match TRBD1. Germline CDR1 LNHDA, CDR2 SQIVND (reference sequence). This CDR3 is 18 amino acids long. The V gene end was trimmed by 10 bases and the J gene end by 2 bases; junction bases not matched to a gene: 20. In nucleotides, the CDR3 is TGTGCCACCCGAAGAGATACGACAGGGCGGGTGGGCAATCAGCCCCAGCATTTT. Translating gives CATRRDTTGRVGNQPQHF. The full variable domain, its missing parts supplied by reference TRBV19 and TRBJ1-5, is DGGITQSPKYLFRKEGQNVTLSCEQNLNHDAMYWYRQDPGQGLRLIYYSQIVNDFQKGDIAEGYSVSREKKESFPLTVTSAQKNPTAFYLCATRRDTTGRVGNQPQHFGDGTRLSIL.

The chain is built from TRBV11-2 and TRBJ1-1, with 10 bases aligning to TRBD1. The CDR3 has 17 amino acids. Germline loops: CDR1 SGHAT, CDR2 FQNNGV. Losses at the gene ends were 1 base for V and 5 bases for J; bases not matched to a gene: 10. CDR3 loop: CASSLVRGQGMGTEAFF. CDR3 nucleotides: TGTGCCAGCAGCTTAGTAAGGGGACAGGGGATGGGGACTGAAGCTTTCTTT.

V and J are TRBV18 and TRBJ2-3; D gene unclear. Trimming pared 3 bases from V and 2 bases from J, leaving 6 bases between. This CDR3 has 13 residues. Germline lookup yields CDR1 KGHSH and CDR2 LQKENI. The CDR3: CASSPVHTDTQYF. DNA for the CDR3: TGTGCCAGCTCACCTGTCCACACAGATACGCAGTATTTT.

This clone was detected a few times. The genes are TRBV5-1 and TRBJ2-7, with 7 bases lining up with TRBD1. In germline, CDR1 is SGHRS, CDR2 YFSETQ. Germline trimming cut 3 bases from V and 3 bases from J; bases unmatched to any gene: 3. The CDR3 totals 13 residues. The CDR3 loop reads CASSSGGNYEQYF. In DNA, the CDR3 is TGCGCCAGCAGCTCAGGGGGAAACTACGAGCAGTACTTC.

The chain joins TRBV5-6 to TRBJ2-7; TRBD2 might be the D (6 bases). Trimming removed 0 bases from V and 1 base from J, with 11 bases in between. The CDR3 is 15 residues long. The germline V gene encodes CDR1 SGHDT and CDR2 YYEEEE. In DNA form, the CDR3 reads TGTGCCAGCAGCTTGGATGCGGGGCGATCCTACGAGCAGTACTTC. Its translation: CASSLDAGRSYEQYF.

The J gene is TRBJ1-5, the V gene TRBV6-2 or TRBV6-3, with D tentatively TRBD1 (6 bases). Germline-derived CDR1 and CDR2 are MNHEY and SVGEGT. The CDR3 loop spans 14 amino acids. The germline V and J ends were trimmed by 5 bases and 1 base, with 9 bases remaining between them. This chain's CDR3 is CASSIRGSNQPQHF. The CDR3, as DNA: TGTGCCAGCAGTATCAGGGGAAGCAATCAGCCCCAGCATTTT.

This clone has only one observation. The chain carries TRBV18 and TRBJ1-2; tentative D call: TRBD1 (6 bases). Trimming shortened V by 1 base and J by 4 bases, and 13 bases separated the two germline ends. Germline values: CDR1 KGHSH, CDR2 LQKENI. The CDR3 spans 15 residues. CDR3 in amino acids: CASSPLAGDGYGYTF. The CDR3 nucleotides read TGTGCCAGCTCACCACTGGCAGGGGACGGCTATGGCTACACCTTC.